This T cell receptor (beta chain) was sequenced for a study of blood T cell repertoires in COVID-19. At the level of the study: Some COVID-19 samples were acute and others convalescent; all came from the United States, Italy and Spain. PBMCs, B-cell-depleted T cells, or T cells were the source of the cDNA or gDNA that made up the material.

Authors' analysis steps: Estimated nucleated cell counts came from reference gene primer amplification. TCRdb keeps only in-frame clones here, not all; method: immunoSEQ multiplex PCR. V and J calls and clone size come straight from that table; D and trimming were deduced from the DNA. The sample holds about 200,000 clones, approximately 84% seen once. This clone has just one count. Germline values: CDR1 LGHNT, CDR2 FRNRAP. This CDR3 region has 14 residues. Trimming left V 5 bases short and J 2 bases short, with 10 bases between. This TCR derives from a woman older than 75 with acute or convalescent COVID-19. The chain is built from TRBV12-5 and TRBJ1-3, with unresolved D. Sample: peripheral blood. The CDR3 protein is CASGTSGAGNTIYF. CDR3 coding DNA: TGTGCTAGTGGTACCTCCGGGGCTGGAAACACCATATATTTT.